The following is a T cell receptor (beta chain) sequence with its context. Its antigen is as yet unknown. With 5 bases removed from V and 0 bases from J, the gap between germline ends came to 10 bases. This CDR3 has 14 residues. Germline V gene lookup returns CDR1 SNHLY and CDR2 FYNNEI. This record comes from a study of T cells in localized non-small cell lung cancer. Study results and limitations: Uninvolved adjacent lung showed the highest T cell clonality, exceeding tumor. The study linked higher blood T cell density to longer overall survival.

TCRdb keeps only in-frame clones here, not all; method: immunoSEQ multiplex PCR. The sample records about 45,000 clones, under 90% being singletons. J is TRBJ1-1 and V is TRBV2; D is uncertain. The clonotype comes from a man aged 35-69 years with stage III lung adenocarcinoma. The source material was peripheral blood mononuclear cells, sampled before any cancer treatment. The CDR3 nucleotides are TGTGCCAGCAGTTTTCCGAGGGTGAACACTGAAGCTTTCTTT. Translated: CASSFPRVNTEAFF.